The 2 T cell receptor beta chains in this list originate from one sample, sequenced in a study of T cell changes during pregnancy in multiple sclerosis. The method was immunoSEQ multiplex PCR; TCRdb's version includes in-frame clones alone and lacks a portion of them. Of 30,000 to 45,000 clones listed, 70% to 90% are singletons. The sample consisted of CD8+ T cells from peripheral blood mononuclear cells, taken in the third trimester of pregnancy. The receptors come from a female donor with multiple sclerosis, enrolled in a pregnancy study.

The chain recombines TRBV9 with TRBJ2-3, with 14 bases fitting TRBD2. The CDR3 has 15 residues. The germline gives CDR1 SGDLS, CDR2 YYNGEE. V lost 7 bases, J lost 4 bases, and 5 bases stayed unmatched. The CDR3 protein is CASEGLAGVADTQYF. The CDR3 region has the DNA TGTGCCAGCGAGGGACTAGCGGGGGTGGCAGATACGCAGTATTTT.

This clone was counted at least ten times. The rearrangement joins TRBV9 to TRBJ1-1; a possible D gene is TRBD1 (6 bases). CDR1 and CDR2 from the germline V gene are SGDLS and YYNGEE. V gave up 0 bases and J gave up 3 bases, with 12 bases separating them. The CDR3 extends over 15 amino acids. The CDR3 nucleotides read TGTGCCAGCAGCGTAGGGACAGCCTGGGACACTGAAGCTTTCTTT. Translated, it gives CASSVGTAWDTEAFF.